The clone carrying this T cell receptor (beta chain) was picked up many times. TCR beta CDR3 region amplification was performed from RNA transcripts. First-round RT-PCR of the TCR CDR3 relied on the HTBI primer set. TCRdb itself ran the multiplex PCR reads through MiXCR, one entry per CDR3 protein. Of about 280,000 distinct CDR3 sequences in the sample, about 25% were seen once. These data come from a study of T cells in Graves' hyperthyroidism and ophthalmopathy. The CDR3 consists of 15 residues. V was clipped by 0 bases and J by 8 bases, with 17 bases between them. Germline CDR1 and CDR2: MGHRA and YSYEKL.

The sample taken for sequencing was blood. The rearrangement uses TRBV4-1 and TRBJ2-7; TRBD2 might be the D (6 bases). The receptor was derived from a man aged 35-49 years with Graves' hyperthyroidism that later progressed to Graves' ophthalmopathy. In DNA, the CDR3 is TGCGCCAGCAGCCAAGAAGGACTATCAGCAAGGAAGCAGTACTTC. Encoded protein: CASSQEGLSARKQYF.